These 23 T cell receptor beta chains share one sample of origin, sequenced in a study of identical twins. TCRdb analysed the 5' RACE reads with MiXCR anew, one entry per CDR3 protein. This table has 1.5 million to 2 million distinct CDR3 sequences, roughly a third appearing once. Sequencing used cord blood. All receptors come from a newborn girl in good health.

This clonotype was detected only a few times. The chain links TRBV7-8 to TRBJ2-4; D uncertain. Matching the DNA end better, TRBJ2-7 makes the J call doubtful. CDR1 and CDR2 (germline): SGHVS, FQNEAQ. CDR3 length: 14 residues. DNA for the CDR3: TGTGCCAGCAGCTTAGCCTTGCCTGGAAACGAGCAGTACTTC. Translated, it gives CASSLALPGNEQYF.

The V call is TRBV12-3 or TRBV12-4, the J call TRBJ2-1; no firm D call. Trimming removed 3 bases at V and 11 bases at J, with 8 bases between. The CDR3 contains 11 residues. This CDR3 is CASSLLVQQFF. Here the CDR3 DNA reads TGTGCCAGCAGTTTGTTGGTACAGCAGTTCTTC.

This clonotype was observed many times. The chain uses TRBV5-1 and TRBJ2-5; 8 nucleotides align to TRBD2. Germline trimming cut 4 bases from V and 0 bases from J; bases unmatched to any gene: 2. CDR1 is SGHRS, CDR2 YFSETQ, per germline. The length of the CDR3 is 14 residues. CDR3 coding DNA: TGCGCCAGCAGCAAGGGACTAGACCAAGAGACCCAGTACTTC. Translating it yields CASSKGLDQETQYF.

The rearrangement joins TRBV2 to TRBJ1-2, with 9 bases fitting TRBD1. V was clipped by 5 bases and J by 9 bases; unmatched bases: 13. CDR1 and CDR2 (germline): SNHLY, FYNNEI. The CDR3 length is 15 residues. CDR3 DNA sequence: TGTGCCAGCAGTCATGACATAACAGGGGGCGGAAGCTACACCTTC. Translating it yields CASSHDITGGGSYTF.

This clonotype was observed a single time. A much larger clone is a single base away; this may be a read error. V is TRBV29-1 and J is TRBJ2-1; D is tentatively TRBD1 or TRBD2 (6 bases each). The CDR3 is 13 residues long. The V gene's germline CDR1 is SQVTM and CDR2 ANQGSEA. V was shortened by 6 bases and J by 10 bases, with 19 bases between the two germline ends. The DNA of the CDR3 is TGCAGCGTACGGGGGACACCCACCTACGAGCAGTTCTTC. This translates into CSVRGTPTYEQFF.

The V gene is TRBV4-2, the J gene TRBJ2-1, with 10 bases identical to TRBD2. CDR3 size: 17 residues. V was clipped by 1 base and J by 1 base; unmatched bases: 4. The germline CDR1 and CDR2 sequences are LGHNA and YNFKEQ. CDR3 DNA: TGTGCCAGCAGCCAAGGGCCACTAGCGGGGTCCTACAATGAGCAGTTCTTC. Residues: CASSQGPLAGSYNEQFF.

This clonotype was recorded at least ten times. V usage is TRBV6-5 and J usage is TRBJ1-2; unclear D gene. V was trimmed by 2 bases and J by 4 bases, leaving 8 bases between them. Germline loops: CDR1 MNHEY, CDR2 SVGAGI. The CDR3 consists of 13 residues. For the CDR3, the DNA is TGTGCCAGCAGTTACCGGGTTACCTATGGCTACACCTTC. Translated, it gives CASSYRVTYGYTF.

The chain couples TRBV3-1 to TRBJ2-2; 11 bases agree with TRBD2. The ends lost 0 bases at V and 5 bases at J; junction bases unmatched: 5. This CDR3 spans 17 amino acids. Germline V gene lookup returns CDR1 LGHDT and CDR2 YNNKEL (reference sequence). CDR3 loop: CASSQELAGGLTGELFF. The CDR3 nucleotides are TGTGCCAGCAGCCAAGAGCTAGCGGGAGGCCTTACCGGGGAGCTGTTTTTT.

This chain joins TRBV12-3 or TRBV12-4 and TRBJ1-2; 8 bases are a match to TRBD1. Trimming cost V 3 bases and J 3 bases; bases outside gene matches: 3. The CDR3 contains 14 residues. The chain's CDR3 is CASSFRTGYYGYTF. In DNA form, the CDR3 reads TGTGCCAGCAGTTTCCGGACAGGGTACTATGGCTACACCTTC.

A few counts support this clonotype. The V gene is TRBV2, the J gene TRBJ2-3, with TRBD1 matching over 9 bases. V trimming: 3 bases; J trimming: 3 bases; junction bases outside the gene matches: 4. The CDR3 covers 15 residues. Germline assignment: CDR1 SNHLY and CDR2 FYNNEI. For the CDR3, the DNA is TGTGCCAGCAGTGATGACAGGGGGATAACAGATACGCAGTATTTT. It encodes CASSDDRGITDTQYF.

Concerning this clonotype itself: The junction does not match germline at one end; this may be a read error. The chain joins TRBV28 to TRBJ1-2; D is unresolved. Per the germline V gene, CDR1 is MDHEN and CDR2 is SYDVKM. There are 13 residues in the CDR3. CDR3 amino acids: CACSSDKGYGYTF. The DNA of the CDR3 is TGTGCCTGCAGTTCAGACAAGGGCTATGGCTACACCTTC.

Note on this clonotype: A much larger clone lies one base from this, so it may be a read error. V and J are TRBV10-3 and TRBJ1-4; unclear D gene. There are 14 residues in the CDR3. Germline lookup yields CDR1 ENHRY and CDR2 SYGVKD. CDR3 residues: CATASSATNEELFF. CDR3 nucleotide sequence: TGTGCCACTGCATCGTCTGCAACTAATGAAGAACTGTTTTTT.

This clonotype was recorded a few times. The chain couples TRBV11-1 to TRBJ2-7; 9 nucleotides align to TRBD1. V shed 7 bases, J shed 0 bases, and the junction held 7 bases outside the gene matches. The germline CDR1 and CDR2 sequences are SGHAT and FQDESV (reference sequence). CDR3 length equals 15 residues. CDR3 residues: CASKLTGGVSYEQYF. CDR3 sequence (DNA): TGTGCCAGCAAATTGACAGGGGGTGTCTCCTACGAGCAGTACTTC.

This clonotype was seen a few times. This rearrangement joins TRBV7-2 to TRBJ2-7; 10 bases line up with TRBD1. J lost 5 bases, V lost 5 bases, and 12 bases had no gene match. The CDR3 length is 16 residues. The germline V gene encodes CDR1 SGHTA and CDR2 FQGNSA. The CDR3 spells CASSPAGQGLPNEQYF. As DNA, the CDR3 is TGTGCCAGCAGCCCAGCGGGACAGGGGTTACCTAACGAGCAGTACTTC.

Only a few counts were recorded for this clonotype. The gene calls are TRBV10-2 and TRBJ1-5, with TRBD1 identical over 7 bases. From germline, CDR1 is WSHSY and CDR2 SAAADI. This CDR3 has 18 amino acids. J gave up 0 bases and V 5 bases, and 13 bases lay outside the gene matches. In nucleotides, the CDR3 is TGCGCCAGCAGTCAAGCGAAGTCAGGGGGTTATAGCAATCAGCCCCAGCATTTT. Its translation is CASSQAKSGGYSNQPQHF.

V and J are TRBV29-1 and TRBJ1-2; D remains ambiguous. Looked up from germline, CDR1 is SQVTM and CDR2 is ANQGSEA. The CDR3 runs to 8 residues. Written as DNA, the CDR3 is TGCAGGGCTCTAAGCTACACCTTC. Its translation is CRALSYTF.

V gene TRBV20-1 combines with J gene TRBJ2-2; D might be TRBD2 (7 bases). The CDR3 is 13 amino acids. V was clipped by 3 bases and J by 7 bases, with 12 bases between them. Germline-derived CDR1 and CDR2 are DFQATT and SNEGSKA (reference sequence). This CDR3 reads CSARGGAGGELFF. The CDR3 DNA reads TGCAGTGCTAGGGGGGGGGCTGGCGGGGAGCTGTTTTTT.

This clonotype has a handful of counts. The chain joins TRBV6-6 to TRBJ2-1; D is perhaps TRBD2 (6 bases). Per the germline V gene, CDR1 is MNHNY and CDR2 is SVGAGI (reference sequence). The CDR3 spans 15 residues. V lost 8 bases, J lost 2 bases, and 16 bases lay in between. CDR3 region: CASLLGAGPYNEQFF. The DNA of the CDR3 is TGTGCCAGCCTACTCGGAGCGGGCCCCTACAATGAGCAGTTCTTC.

J is TRBJ2-3 and V is TRBV2; tentatively, D is TRBD2 (6 bases). The CDR3 contains 12 residues. CDR1 SNHLY and CDR2 FYNNEI come from the germline V gene. V was pared by 7 bases and J by 2 bases, with 7 bases between. The CDR3 DNA reads TGTGCCAGCACGCGGGACACAGATACGCAGTATTTT. Its translation: CASTRDTDTQYF. The variable domain in full, completed from reference TRBV2 and TRBJ2-3, reads EPEVTQTPSHQVTQMGQEVILRCVPISNHLYFYWYRQILGQKVEFLVSFYNNEISEKSEIFDDQFSVERPDGSNFTLKIRSTKLEDSAMYFCASTRDTDTQYFGPGTRLTVL.

This chain uses TRBV20-1 with TRBJ2-7; 8 bases line up with TRBD2. Germline V gene sequence: CDR1 DFQATT, CDR2 SNEGSKA (reference sequence). This CDR3 region has 14 residues. J was trimmed by 3 bases and V by 3 bases; bases with no gene match: 7. The CDR3 DNA reads as TGCAGTGCTAGGGAACCGGGACTAGGCTACGAGCAGTACTTC. Translating it yields CSAREPGLGYEQYF.

V is TRBV20-1 and J is TRBJ2-7; D perhaps matches TRBD1 (5 bases). The CDR3 is made up of 17 amino acids. CDR1 is DFQATT, CDR2 SNEGSKA, per germline (reference sequence). Deletions cut 6 bases from V and 7 bases from J, with 31 bases between. CDR3 in DNA: TGCAGTGCCGGAGACGCACTCTGGGGCAACTCCTACAATGAGCAGTACTTC. Protein sequence: CSAGDALWGNSYNEQYF.

The sample holds many counts of this clonotype. The V gene is TRBV29-1, the J gene TRBJ2-7, with unresolved D. The length of the CDR3 is 13 residues. Germline-derived CDR1 and CDR2 are SQVTM and ANQGSEA. Trimming cost V 1 base and J 3 bases, with 10 bases left between them. CDR3 in amino acids: CSVEAETNYEQYF. The DNA for the CDR3 is TGCAGCGTTGAAGCGGAGACAAACTACGAGCAGTACTTC.

V gene TRBV11-2 combines with J gene TRBJ2-5; TRBD1 might be the D (6 bases). CDR3 length equals 14 residues. Trimming took 5 bases from V and 5 from J, leaving 15 bases between them. CDR1 and CDR2 (germline): SGHAT, FQNNGV. The CDR3 reads CASSRDRQGETQYF. In nucleotides, the CDR3 is TGTGCCAGCAGCCGGGACCGGCAGGGGGAGACCCAGTACTTC.